This section outlines one T cell receptor (beta chain) sequence together with its context. These data originate in a study of control samples from healthy donors and cancer patients. Libraries were prepared by immunoSEQ multiplex PCR; TCRdb keeps only in-frame clonotypes and omits some of them. The table has 98,000 or so clones, about 87% seen once. Sequencing was carried out using blood. This sequence originates from an older woman in good health.

As DNA, the CDR3 is TGTGCCAGCAGCCAGGGAGTTTTAAGGGGCAATCAGCCCCAGCATTTT. Amino acid sequence: CASSQGVLRGNQPQHF. The chain carries TRBV7-2 and TRBJ1-5, with a tentative D call TRBD1 (5 bases). CDR1 SGHTA and CDR2 FQGNSA come from the germline V gene. The CDR3 spans 16 residues. V was clipped by 5 bases and J by 2 bases, with 16 bases between them.